Here is one TCR beta chain with its context. The source of the sample is a study of blood T cell repertoires in COVID-19. Overall study context: T cells, B-cell-depleted T cells, or PBMCs supplied cDNA or gDNA.

As originally analysed: The assay estimated nucleated cells by amplifying reference gene primers. Assay used: immunoSEQ multiplex PCR; TCRdb lists only in-frame clones, some missing. V and J calls and clone size are copied from that table; D and trimming were computed from the DNA. There are 96,000 or so clones in the sample; 90% occur only once, and 1.5% to 2% lies in the top ten. The CDR3 covers 13 residues. Germline CDR1 ENHRY, CDR2 SYGVKD. V was clipped by 11 bases and J by 6 bases; unmatched bases: 8. The source is a man aged 55 to 69 with acute or convalescent COVID-19. The chain carries TRBV10-3 and TRBJ2-2, with TRBD2 identical over 8 bases. Sequencing used peripheral blood. The CDR3 DNA follows: TGTGCCGCTATAGCGGGAAGAGCCGGGGAGCTGTTTTTT. Protein product: CAAIAGRAGELFF.